This entry is about one TCR beta chain. After removal of 0 bases from V and 4 bases from J, the junction contained 10 bases not matched to a gene. Germline CDR1 is SGHRS and CDR2 is YFSETQ. CDR3 length: 18 amino acids. One entry per CDR3 protein results from TCRdb running MiXCR on the RT-PCR reads. The table lists almost 700,000 distinct CDR3 sequences, about 14% of them singletons, with 3% to 4.5% in the top ten. This receptor was taken from a female donor in good health, serving as a healthy control. Input material: memory CD4+ T cells from blood. This sequence joins TRBV5-1 and TRBJ2-1; 10 bases fit TRBD2. The DNA for the CDR3 is TGCGCCAGCAGCTTGGATTGGTTTGGACTAGCGGAGTACAATGAGCAGTTCTTC. It encodes CASSLDWFGLAEYNEQFF.